The sequence of this T cell receptor beta chain was determined in a study of graft-versus-host responses after intestinal transplantation. With respect to this clone: Its antigen is as yet unknown.

Using immunoSEQ multiplex PCR, the repertoire was profiled, and TCRdb retains in-frame clones only, with some absent. The sample has some 80,000 clones, approximately 90% seen once; the top ten hold 7.6%. Overall study results and limits: Early after transplant, HvG clones declined as circulating GvH clones peaked. GvH clones were identified in recipient marrow, with some first appearing in ileum or blood.

This sample comprised unstimulated CD8+ T cells sorted from spleen or lymph node cells, obtained before transplant. The sequence derives from a human donor who was the organ donor for an intestinal transplant.

Written as DNA, the CDR3 is TGTGCCAGCAGCCTCGGGACAGGATTCTACGAGCAGTACTTC. Translation gives CASSLGTGFYEQYF. J is TRBJ2-7 and V is TRBV5-5; 8 nucleotides line up with TRBD1. Germline loops: CDR1 SGHKS, CDR2 YYEKEE (reference sequence). The V and J ends lost 4 bases and 3 bases, in that order; junction bases with no gene match: 6. The CDR3 runs 14 residues.